The 14 T cell receptor beta chains presented below share a single source sample, sequenced in a study of PD-1 blockade in classical Hodgkin lymphoma (dated by TCRdb to the early 2020s). Library method: the immunoSEQ multiplex PCR assay. Held by TCRdb, this immuneACCESS table contains in-frame sequences only and omits some clones. Under half of the omission traces to an unresolved V gene where checked; the cause of the rest is unknown. Present in this sample are 110,000 or so clones, 70% to 90% of which were seen just once. The ten largest clones capture 15% to 20% of the sample. The time point label of this sample denotes: cycle 2 day 1 (C2D1) of nivolumab. Every trial patient had relapsed after autologous stem cell transplantation, and cohorts A, B and C differed in prior brentuximab vedotin exposure. This specimen consisted of peripheral blood mononuclear cells (PBMCs), obtained before the second cycle of nivolumab. Receptors were obtained from a human donor with classical Hodgkin lymphoma.

The V call is TRBV7-2, the J call TRBJ2-3, with 9 bases fitting TRBD2. The CDR3 has 17 amino acids. Trimming cost V 1 base and J 4 bases; bases outside gene matches: 9. Germline CDR1 and CDR2: SGHTA and FQGNSA. The DNA of the CDR3 is TGTGCCAGCAGCTTAGATGGGGCGGGAGGGCCACCAGATACGCAGTATTTT. Protein product: CASSLDGAGGPPDTQYF.

The genes are TRBV6-5 and TRBJ2-3, with 9 bases that match TRBD1. Germline values: CDR1 MNHEY, CDR2 SVGAGI. This CDR3 comprises 13 residues. V shed 4 bases, J shed 11 bases, and the junction held 7 bases outside the gene matches. CDR3 nucleotide sequence: TGTGCCAGCAGTTCTGGACAGGGGTCTAGGCAGTATTTT. As protein: CASSSGQGSRQYF.

The V call is TRBV7-2, the J call TRBJ2-3; 10 bases are shared with TRBD2. The ends lost 2 bases at V and 1 base at J; junction bases unmatched: 12. CDR1 is SGHTA, CDR2 FQGNSA, per germline. This CDR3 comprises 19 residues. The CDR3 nucleotides are TGTGCCAGCAGCTTAACTATAAGGCTAGCGGGAGTGGGCACAGATACGCAGTATTTT. Its translation: CASSLTIRLAGVGTDTQYF.

The J gene is TRBJ1-2, the V gene TRBV27, with 8 nucleotides matching TRBD1. The ends lost 4 bases at V and 8 bases at J; junction bases unmatched: 9. This CDR3 is built from 14 residues. Per the germline V gene, CDR1 is MNHEY and CDR2 is SMNVEV (reference sequence). CDR3 amino acids: CASSWGRGHLGYTF. CDR3 nucleotides: TGTGCCAGCAGTTGGGGCAGGGGGCATTTGGGCTACACCTTC.

This clone has more than one count but fewer than ten. The chain uses TRBV5-1 and TRBJ1-2; 10 nucleotides align to TRBD1. V lost 4 bases to trimming and J lost 8 bases; unmatched junction nucleotides: 8. The CDR3 totals 14 residues. The V gene's germline CDR1 is SGHRS and CDR2 YFSETQ. CDR3 coding DNA: TGCGCCAGCAGCATAACCGGGACAGGGGACGGCTACACCTTC. Its protein product is CASSITGTGDGYTF.

The chain links TRBV6-4 to TRBJ2-1, with 7 bases lining up with TRBD1. CDR3 size: 13 residues. Germline V CDR1 and CDR2: MRHNA, SNTAGT. The trim removed 2 bases at V and 9 bases at J, leaving 4 bases unmatched. The CDR3 here is CASSDRGRVEQFF. The CDR3 DNA reads TGTGCCAGCAGTGACAGGGGGCGCGTTGAGCAGTTCTTC.

This clone was seen only once. CDR3 residues: CASSVTGNQPQHF. CDR3 DNA: TGTGCCAGCTCAGTTACAGGCAATCAGCCCCAGCATTTT. The V call is TRBV18, the J call TRBJ1-5; D is unclear. Trimming stripped 5 bases from V and 2 bases from J, with 7 bases between. Per germline, CDR1 KGHSH and CDR2 LQKENI. CDR3 size: 13 residues.

J is TRBJ2-1 and V is TRBV10-3; D is undetermined. This CDR3 is built from 13 residues. Trimming pared 0 bases from V and 8 bases from J, leaving 8 bases between. The germline V gene encodes CDR1 ENHRY and CDR2 SYGVKD. The CDR3 nucleotides read TGTGCCATCAGTGAGTCGAGGCGAGATGAGCAGTTCTTC. Protein product: CAISESRRDEQFF.

The chain couples TRBV11-2 to TRBJ2-3; possibly TRBD1 or TRBD2 for D (6 bases each). Trimming left V 5 bases short and J 5 bases short, with 17 bases between. Germline lookup yields CDR1 SGHAT and CDR2 FQNNGV. The CDR3 loop spans 15 amino acids. In nucleotides, the CDR3 is TGTGCCAGCAGCCTCCCAAGGGGGGCCGAAGATACGCAGTATTTT. It is translated as CASSLPRGAEDTQYF.

The CDR3 is CASSPYGANEKLFF. The CDR3 DNA follows: TGTGCCAGCTCACCATACGGGGCTAATGAAAAACTGTTTTTT. This rearrangement joins TRBV18 to TRBJ1-4; D not certain. The CDR3 runs 14 residues. Deletions cut 2 bases from V and 3 bases from J, with 7 bases between. From germline, CDR1 is KGHSH and CDR2 LQKENI.

The CDR3 DNA sequence: TGTGCCAGCACCACGGCCGCCAGGGGCTCGTACACTGAAGCTTTCTTT. Encoded protein: CASTTAARGSYTEAFF. The V call is TRBV28, the J call TRBJ1-1; tentative D call: TRBD1 (6 bases). Germline CDR1 is MDHEN and CDR2 is SYDVKM. The CDR3 has 16 residues. The V gene lost 7 bases and the J gene lost 3 bases, with 21 bases spanning the gap.

The chain links TRBV19 to TRBJ2-7, with TRBD2 identical over 9 bases. V trimming: 3 bases; J trimming: 3 bases; junction bases outside the gene matches: 6. CDR3 length equals 15 residues. Germline lookup yields CDR1 LNHDA and CDR2 SQIVND (reference sequence). The CDR3 DNA reads TGTGCCAGTAGTATCGCTCCTAGCGGGATCTACGAGCAGTACTTC. As protein: CASSIAPSGIYEQYF.

The genes are TRBV5-1 and TRBJ1-4, with D unclear. The CDR3 is made up of 14 amino acids. V was cut by 0 bases and J by 2 bases, with 5 bases left in between. CDR1 and CDR2 (germline): SGHRS, YFSETQ. CDR3 protein: CASSLAQTNEKLFF. The CDR3 DNA reads as TGCGCCAGCAGCTTGGCCCAGACTAATGAAAAACTGTTTTTT.

CDR3 coding DNA: TGTGCCAGCAGTCTCCTCTCCGGGACAGGGCCCTACGAGCAGTACTTC. Its protein product is CASSLLSGTGPYEQYF. The gene calls are TRBV27 and TRBJ2-7, with 9 positions matching TRBD1. This CDR3 is 16 amino acids long. The junction had 10 bases not matched to a gene; V was cut back by 5 bases and J by 2 bases. Germline CDR1 MNHEY, CDR2 SMNVEV (reference sequence).